Listed here are 29 T cell receptor beta chains from one sample, sequenced in a study of PD-1 blockade in mismatch repair-deficient tumors. Clones were sequenced by immunoSEQ multiplex PCR, and TCRdb holds only the in-frame ones, with some missing. The sample shows about 100,000 clones, 82% of them seen only once. The sequencing here drew on peripheral blood, taken 30 to 36 weeks after starting pembrolizumab. The receptor set was obtained from an adult with mismatch repair-deficient cancer.

V usage is TRBV5-1 and J usage is TRBJ1-1, with D possibly being TRBD1 (5 bases). The CDR3 extends over 14 amino acids. V lost 1 base, J lost 4 bases, and 11 bases lay in between. The V gene's germline CDR1 is SGHRS and CDR2 YFSETQ. The CDR3 DNA reads as TGCGCCAGCAGCTTGACGGGGGGAGGCACTGAAGCTTTCTTT. Translated: CASSLTGGGTEAFF.

The V and J genes are TRBV18 and TRBJ2-7; 7 bases match TRBD1. Germline CDR1 reads KGHSH; CDR2 reads LQKENI. This CDR3 has 14 amino acids. The V segment lost 0 bases and the J segment 2 bases; nucleotides outside the gene matches: 1. DNA of the CDR3: TGTGCCAGCTCACCACCGGGACAGACCTACGAGCAGTACTTC. Its translation: CASSPPGQTYEQYF.

This CDR3 is CASSQGSGGTGGNQPQHF. The CDR3 DNA is TGTGCCAGCAGCCAGGGTAGCGGTGGGACAGGGGGCAATCAGCCCCAGCATTTT. The V gene is TRBV4-2, the J gene TRBJ1-5, with TRBD1 matching 10 bases. This CDR3 contains 18 residues. Trimming at V came to 3 bases and at J to 2 bases, leaving 10 bases not matched to a gene. CDR1 LGHNA and CDR2 YNFKEQ come from the germline V gene.

This sequence joins TRBV29-1 and TRBJ1-1, with 7 bases fitting TRBD1. CDR1 and CDR2 (germline): SQVTM, ANQGSEA. Germline trimming cut 4 bases from V and 6 bases from J; bases unmatched to any gene: 8. The CDR3 extends over 13 amino acids. The CDR3 here is CSVGLQGVAEAFF. CDR3 in DNA: TGCAGCGTTGGTCTGCAGGGGGTAGCTGAAGCTTTCTTT.

This chain connects TRBV30 to TRBJ2-3; D ambiguous. The CDR3 is 12 residues long. V was pared by 2 bases and J by 0 bases, with 3 bases between. CDR1 and CDR2 from the germline V gene are GTSNPN and SVGIG (reference sequence). The CDR3 loop reads CAWSSSTDTQYF. The CDR3 DNA sequence: TGTGCCTGGAGTTCTAGCACAGATACGCAGTATTTT.

The chain couples TRBV9 to TRBJ2-6; no reliable D call. The V gene's germline CDR1 is SGDLS and CDR2 YYNGEE. CDR3 length equals 14 residues. Trimming took off 0 bases at V and 3 bases at J, with 4 bases between the two ends. The CDR3 nucleotides read TGTGCCAGCAGCGTAGCAGATGGGGCCAACGTCCTGACTTTC. Translated, it gives CASSVADGANVLTF.

This clone was seen a handful of times. The V call is TRBV30, the J call TRBJ1-3, with unresolved D. V lost 1 base and J 1 base, leaving 8 bases between the germline ends. Germline-derived CDR1 and CDR2 are GTSNPN and SVGIG (reference sequence). The CDR3 totals 14 residues. DNA of the CDR3: TGTGCCTGGAGTGGGACTCTTTCTGGAAACACCATATATTTT. It translates to CAWSGTLSGNTIYF.

The chain couples TRBV6-6 to TRBJ2-5, with 10 bases lining up with TRBD1. Per germline, CDR1 MNHNY and CDR2 SVGAGI (reference sequence). CDR3 length: 16 amino acids. Trimming at V came to 4 bases and at J to 5 bases, leaving 10 bases not matched to a gene. The CDR3 DNA sequence: TGTGCCAGCAGTTCTTTCGAGACAGGGGGCGTGGAGACCCAGTACTTC. Its protein is CASSSFETGGVETQYF.

The chain employs TRBV27 and TRBJ1-2, with D hard to call. This CDR3 is built from 15 residues. Trimming left V 5 bases short and J 2 bases short, with 15 bases between. CDR1 MNHEY and CDR2 SMNVEV come from the germline V gene (reference sequence). The CDR3 DNA is TGTGCCAGCAGTGGGGAGCGCTCGGGAAACTATGGCTACACCTTC. Translation: CASSGERSGNYGYTF.

This sequence joins TRBV28 and TRBJ2-1, with D maybe TRBD1 (5 bases). Germline CDR1 is MDHEN and CDR2 is SYDVKM. V lost 4 bases and J 6 bases, leaving 10 bases between the germline ends. CDR3 length equals 13 residues. CDR3 amino acids: CASSSHRSNEQFF. The CDR3 DNA reads TGTGCCAGCAGTTCTCACAGGAGCAATGAGCAGTTCTTC.

V is TRBV18 and J is TRBJ2-3; 8 bases map to TRBD2. Per germline, CDR1 KGHSH and CDR2 LQKENI. The CDR3 covers 15 residues. The J segment lost 1 base and the V segment lost 6 bases, leaving 6 bases of the junction unmatched. The CDR3 reads CASSPTTSGTDTQYF. CDR3 nucleotides: TGTGCCAGCTCCCCCACGACTAGCGGCACAGATACGCAGTATTTT.

V gene TRBV2 combines with J gene TRBJ2-7; D unclear. There are 13 residues in the CDR3. Deletions cut 2 bases from V and 4 bases from J, with 9 bases between. Germline values: CDR1 SNHLY, CDR2 FYNNEI. This CDR3 is CASSEWSSYEQYF. CDR3 nucleotide sequence: TGTGCCAGCAGTGAATGGTCATCTTACGAGCAGTACTTC.

The gene calls are TRBV7-3 and TRBJ2-2, with unresolved D. V was clipped by 5 bases and J by 7 bases, with 11 bases between them. CDR1 and CDR2 (germline): SGHTA, FQGTGA. The CDR3 spans 13 residues. The CDR3 loop reads CASSPNSLGELFF. The CDR3 DNA reads TGTGCCAGCAGCCCTAACTCACTCGGGGAGCTGTTTTTT.

The chain carries TRBV9 and TRBJ1-2; 9 nucleotides match TRBD1. Unmatched junction bases numbered 6, after V lost 0 bases and J lost 3 bases. The CDR3 is 16 amino acids. CDR1 and CDR2 (germline): SGDLS, YYNGEE. In DNA, the CDR3 is TGTGCCAGCAGCGTAGCTCGGACAGGGGCTTACTATGGCTACACCTTC. Encoded protein: CASSVARTGAYYGYTF.

This rearrangement joins TRBV19 to TRBJ2-5; a weak D match, TRBD1 (6 bases). The tail of the sequence fits TRBJ2-7 better, so the J call may be wrong. CDR3 length equals 13 residues. Germline loops: CDR1 LNHDA, CDR2 SQIVND (reference sequence). The CDR3 sequence: CASSIQQGYEQYF. CDR3 in DNA: TGTGCCAGTAGTATACAACAGGGCTACGAGCAGTACTTC.

The chain couples TRBV5-8 to TRBJ1-5; D might be TRBD1 (5 bases). The germline V and J ends were trimmed by 1 base and 3 bases, with 11 bases remaining between them. Germline values: CDR1 SGHTS, CDR2 YDEGEE. The CDR3 consists of 15 residues. CDR3 amino acids: CASSLSTVSNQPQHF. The CDR3 nucleotides read TGTGCCAGCAGCTTGTCGACAGTTTCCAATCAGCCCCAGCATTTT.

The chain recombines TRBV5-6 with TRBJ1-2; TRBD1 matches 7 bases. V shed 1 base, J shed 6 bases, and the junction held 3 bases outside the gene matches. CDR3 length: 13 amino acids. Germline V gene sequence: CDR1 SGHDT, CDR2 YYEEEE. The CDR3 spells CASSLQGQHGYTF. The CDR3 DNA is TGTGCCAGCAGCTTGCAGGGACAGCATGGCTACACCTTC. Supplemented by reference TRBV5-6 and TRBJ1-2, the full variable domain reads DAGVTQSPTHLIKTRGQQVTLRCSPKSGHDTVSWYQQALGQGPQFIFQYYEEEERQRGNFPDRFSGHQFPNYSSELNVNALLLGDSALYLCASSLQGQHGYTFGSGTRLTVV.

CDR3 DNA sequence: TGTGCCAGCAGCCCCAGGGGGCCCTACGAGCAGTACTTC. This translates into CASSPRGPYEQYF. This chain links TRBV11-2 with TRBJ2-7; TRBD1 aligns across 8 bases. V lost 5 bases and J lost 2; bases outside the gene matches: 2. CDR3 length: 13 residues. The V gene's germline CDR1 is SGHAT and CDR2 FQNNGV.

V is TRBV6-6 and J is TRBJ2-5; D gene ambiguous. The germline gives CDR1 MNHNY, CDR2 SVGAGI (reference sequence). The CDR3 contains 10 residues. V lost 6 bases to trimming and J lost 5 bases, with 4 bases between them. CDR3 bases: TGTGCCAGCAGGAGGGAGACCCAGTACTTC. It specifies CASRRETQYF.

The chain recombines TRBV18 with TRBJ2-1; a possible D gene is TRBD1 (5 bases). CDR3 length: 14 residues. V dropped 3 bases and J dropped 4 bases, with 10 bases sitting between them. Germline lookup yields CDR1 KGHSH and CDR2 LQKENI. CDR3 residues: CASSPATVYNEQFF. The CDR3 nucleotides are TGTGCCAGCTCACCTGCGACAGTGTACAATGAGCAGTTCTTC. Variable domain in full (rest from reference TRBV18 and TRBJ2-1): NAGVMQNPRHLVRRRGQEARLRCSPMKGHSHVYWYRQLPEEGLKFMVYLQKENIIDESGMPKERFSAEFPKEGPSILRIQQVVRGDSAAYFCASSPATVYNEQFFGPGTRLTVL.

The chain is built from TRBV27 and TRBJ2-7; D may correspond to TRBD1 or TRBD2 (6 bases each). Germline CDR1 is MNHEY and CDR2 is SMNVEV (reference sequence). Trimming took 3 bases from V and 4 from J, leaving 13 bases between them. CDR3 length: 14 amino acids. The CDR3 DNA follows: TGTGCCAGCAGTTTTGGAGGGGGTAGATACGAGCAGTACTTC. As protein: CASSFGGGRYEQYF.

The J gene is TRBJ2-7, the V gene TRBV7-8; TRBD2 agrees at 8 bases. Per germline, CDR1 SGHVS and CDR2 FQNEAQ. The CDR3 has 21 amino acids. J was trimmed by 3 bases and V by 5 bases; bases with no gene match: 27. This chain's CDR3 is CASSVKRWDTQRGSGGYEQYF. The CDR3 bases are TGTGCCAGCAGCGTAAAACGATGGGACACGCAGCGGGGGTCGGGGGGCTACGAGCAGTACTTC.

This chain uses TRBV30 with TRBJ2-5, with 10 bases aligning to TRBD2. V shed 1 base and J 5 bases; nucleotides not matched to a gene: 10. This CDR3 is 16 amino acids long. The V gene's germline CDR1 is GTSNPN and CDR2 SVGIG (reference sequence). In nucleotides, the CDR3 is TGTGCCTGGAGTGGATTGCCGGGACTAGCGATTGAGACCCAGTACTTC. Translated, it gives CAWSGLPGLAIETQYF. The whole variable domain, remainder taken from reference TRBV30 and TRBJ2-5, is SQTIHQWPATLVQPVGSPLSLECTVEGTSNPNLYWYRQAAGRGLQLLFYSVGIGQISSEVPQNLSASRPQDRQFILSSKKLLLSDSGFYLCAWSGLPGLAIETQYFGPGTRLLVL.

V usage is TRBV18 and J usage is TRBJ2-1, with 10 bases identical to TRBD1. The CDR3 contains 16 residues. In germline, CDR1 is KGHSH, CDR2 LQKENI. The V and J ends lost 3 bases and 8 bases, in that order; junction bases with no gene match: 10. The DNA of the CDR3 is TGTGCCAGCTCACCGAATCCGGGACAGGGGAGCGATGAGCAGTTCTTC. Its protein is CASSPNPGQGSDEQFF.

This rearrangement joins TRBV15 to TRBJ2-1; 7 nucleotides align to TRBD2. The trim removed 4 bases at V and 3 bases at J, leaving 9 bases unmatched. The CDR3 covers 16 residues. CDR1 is LNHNV, CDR2 YYDKDF, per germline (reference sequence). DNA of the CDR3: TGTGCCACCAGCAAGACCACTAGCGCCAACTACAATGAGCAGTTCTTC. Its protein product is CATSKTTSANYNEQFF.

This chain joins TRBV30 and TRBJ1-3; no reliable D call. CDR1 GTSNPN and CDR2 SVGIG come from the germline V gene (reference sequence). This CDR3 has 12 amino acids. Deletions cut 0 bases from V and 4 bases from J, with 4 bases between. The CDR3, as DNA: TGTGCCTGGAGTGTAGGCGGAAACACCATATATTTT. It specifies CAWSVGGNTIYF. Looking up the rest from reference TRBV30 and TRBJ1-3 gives the full variable domain: SQTIHQWPATLVQPVGSPLSLECTVEGTSNPNLYWYRQAAGRGLQLLFYSVGIGQISSEVPQNLSASRPQDRQFILSSKKLLLSDSGFYLCAWSVGGNTIYFGEGSWLTVV.

The chain joins TRBV11-2 to TRBJ2-7; D uncertain. The CDR3 contains 14 residues. V lost 1 base and J lost 6, with 13 bases in between. Germline CDR1 and CDR2: SGHAT and FQNNGV. The DNA for the CDR3 is TGTGCCAGCAGCTTAGTTAACAGTTGGCTCGAGCAGTACTTC. Translation: CASSLVNSWLEQYF. Supplemented by reference TRBV11-2 and TRBJ2-7, the full variable domain reads EAGVAQSPRYKIIEKRQSVAFWCNPISGHATLYWYQQILGQGPKLLIQFQNNGVVDDSQLPKDRFSAERLKGVDSTLKIQPAKLEDSAVYLCASSLVNSWLEQYFGPGTRLTVT.

The chain employs TRBV18 and TRBJ2-7; TRBD2 agrees at 7 bases. Germline V gene data show CDR1 as KGHSH and CDR2 as LQKENI. J was trimmed by 5 bases and V by 3 bases; bases with no gene match: 10. The CDR3 is made up of 15 amino acids. The CDR3 DNA reads TGTGCCAGCTCACCCCCCGGCGGGAGAAAAAACGAGCAGTACTTC. This sequence encodes CASSPPGGRKNEQYF.

The chain links TRBV2 to TRBJ2-4, with 9 bases fitting TRBD2. Germline V gene data show CDR1 as SNHLY and CDR2 as FYNNEI. The J segment lost 6 bases and the V segment lost 4 bases, leaving 4 bases of the junction unmatched. CDR3 length: 14 amino acids. CDR3 DNA sequence: TGTGCCAGCAGTGGCGGGAGGGCCTTAAACATTCAGTACTTC. Residues: CASSGGRALNIQYF.